The 8 T cell receptor beta chains below come from one sample, sequenced in a study of type 1 regulatory T cells. MiXCR, run by TCRdb on the reads, gives a single entry per CDR3 protein. The sample shows about 68,000 distinct CDR3 sequences, around 60% of them seen only once. Their cognate antigens are unknown. The sample was cultured T cells, either the whole culture or a sorted T cell fraction (not recorded which). Subset described: Tr1-enriched cell product generated in vitro against host alloantigens. The receptors derive from a human donor in good health.

A note on this clonotype: At one boundary the junction diverges from the germline segment, which might be a read error. The chain employs TRBV6-1 and TRBJ2-7; 10 bases are shared with TRBD2. This CDR3 contains 15 residues. Germline assignment: CDR1 MNHNS and CDR2 SASEGT. The CDR3 nucleotides read TGTGCAAGCAGAGTAGCGGGAGGAAGCTCCTACGAGCAGTACTTC. Protein product: CASRVAGGSSYEQYF.

This clonotype appeared many times. The CDR3 DNA reads TGTGCCAGCAGCTGGTCGACCACTAACACCGGGGAGCTGTTTTTT. The encoded protein is CASSWSTTNTGELFF. This sequence joins TRBV7-2 and TRBJ2-2; no reliable D call. The CDR3 is made up of 15 amino acids. Germline V gene lookup returns CDR1 SGHTA and CDR2 FQGNSA. V lost 4 bases and J 2 bases, leaving 11 bases between the germline ends.

This chain links TRBV4-1 with TRBJ1-6, with D possibly TRBD1 on 5 matching bases. Trimming removed 0 bases from V and 5 bases from J, with 20 bases in between. The CDR3 contains 19 residues. The germline CDR1 and CDR2 sequences are MGHRA and YSYEKL. The CDR3, as DNA: TGCGCCAGCAGCCAAGATTGGCAGGGTACACCCTTTAATAATTCACCCCTCCACTTT. Residues: CASSQDWQGTPFNNSPLHF.

CDR3 in amino acids: CASSVGNSPLHF. The CDR3 DNA follows: TGTGCCAGCAGCGTGGGGAATTCACCCCTCCACTTT. The rearrangement uses TRBV9 and TRBJ1-6, with D uncertain. The CDR3 runs to 12 residues. V lost 2 bases to trimming and J lost 7 bases, with 4 bases between them. Germline loops: CDR1 SGDLS, CDR2 YYNGEE.

J is TRBJ2-5 and V is TRBV7-2, with a weak D call TRBD1 (5 bases). The CDR3 sequence is 15 residues long. V was clipped by 2 bases and J by 0 bases, with 10 bases between them. Germline lookup yields CDR1 SGHTA and CDR2 FQGNSA. The CDR3 protein is CASSLMAGYQETQYF. The CDR3 coding sequence is TGTGCCAGCAGCTTAATGGCAGGGTACCAAGAGACCCAGTACTTC.

The chain employs TRBV5-1 and TRBJ2-1, with D possibly being TRBD2 (5 bases). Germline V gene data show CDR1 as SGHRS and CDR2 as YFSETQ. The CDR3 length is 13 residues. The ends were cut back, 1 base at V and 5 bases at J, with 7 bases in the middle. The CDR3 spells CASSLRGNNEQFF. In DNA form, the CDR3 reads TGCGCCAGCAGCTTGCGGGGAAACAATGAGCAGTTCTTC. The whole variable domain, filled in from reference TRBV5-1 and TRBJ2-1, reads KAGVTQTPRYLIKTRGQQVTLSCSPISGHRSVSWYQQTPGQGLQFLFEYFSETQRNKGNFPGRFSGRQFSNSRSEMNVSTLELGDSALYLCASSLRGNNEQFFGPGTRLTVL.

The chain joins TRBV6-6 to TRBJ1-1, with a possible D match to TRBD1 (6 bases). This CDR3 is built from 12 residues. V lost 8 bases, J lost 1 base, and 8 bases lay in between. Germline V gene sequence: CDR1 MNHNY, CDR2 SVGAGI (reference sequence). The DNA of the CDR3 is TGTGCCAGCGGACAGCGGAACACTGAAGCTTTCTTT. Its protein is CASGQRNTEAFF.

V is TRBV9 and J is TRBJ1-4, with 7 nucleotides matching TRBD1. This CDR3 spans 15 amino acids. Germline loops: CDR1 SGDLS, CDR2 YYNGEE. Trimming at V came to 4 bases and at J to 1 base, leaving 4 bases not matched to a gene. CDR3 coding DNA: TGTGCCAGCAGCCCGAGACAGGGAACTAATGAAAAACTGTTTTTT. Translating gives CASSPRQGTNEKLFF. Drawing the rest from reference TRBV9 and TRBJ1-4, the complete variable domain is DSGVTQTPKHLITATGQRVTLRCSPRSGDLSVYWYQQSLDQGLQFLIQYYNGEERAKGNILERFSAQQFPDLHSELNLSSLELGDSALYFCASSPRQGTNEKLFFGSGTQLSVL.